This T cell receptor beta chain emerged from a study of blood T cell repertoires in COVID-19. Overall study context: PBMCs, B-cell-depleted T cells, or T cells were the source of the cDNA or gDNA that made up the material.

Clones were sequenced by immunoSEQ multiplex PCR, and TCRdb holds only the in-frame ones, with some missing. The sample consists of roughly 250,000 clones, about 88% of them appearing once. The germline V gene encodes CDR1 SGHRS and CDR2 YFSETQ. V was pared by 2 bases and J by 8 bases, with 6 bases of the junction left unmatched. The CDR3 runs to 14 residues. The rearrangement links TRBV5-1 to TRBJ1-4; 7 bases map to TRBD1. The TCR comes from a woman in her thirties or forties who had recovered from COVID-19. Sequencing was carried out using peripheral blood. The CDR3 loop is CASSLDGTDEKLFF. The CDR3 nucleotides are TGCGCCAGCAGCTTAGACGGGACAGACGAAAAACTGTTTTTT.